These 21 T cell receptor beta chains came from one sample sequenced in a study of OX40 agonist ivuxolimab in advanced cancers. Assay: immunoSEQ multiplex PCR; the TCRdb copy retains only in-frame clones and omits some. This sample has 25,000 to 35,000 clones, with approximately 81% found just once. The input for sequencing was CD4+ or CD8+ T cells sorted from blood, taken in a trial of the OX40 agonist ivuxolimab. These receptors were collected from an adult with an advanced solid tumor such as melanoma, head and neck, liver or kidney cancer.

This rearrangement joins TRBV10-2 to TRBJ2-3; weak D call: TRBD2 (6 bases). V was cut by 2 bases and J by 2 bases, with 8 bases left in between. The germline CDR1 and CDR2 sequences are WSHSY and SAAADI. CDR3 length: 14 residues. This chain's CDR3 is CASSEGGVTDTQYF. CDR3 nucleotides: TGCGCCAGCAGTGAGGGCGGGGTCACAGATACGCAGTATTTT.

CDR3 sequence: CASSEWGGLPQHF. The CDR3, as DNA: TGTGCCAGCAGTGAATGGGGGGGATTGCCCCAGCATTTT. The chain carries TRBV6-1 and TRBJ1-5, with D perhaps matching TRBD1 (5 bases). V lost 2 bases and J lost 9, with 11 bases in between. Per germline, CDR1 MNHNS and CDR2 SASEGT. The CDR3 totals 13 residues.

The gene calls are TRBV2 and TRBJ1-1, with unresolved D. Per germline, CDR1 SNHLY and CDR2 FYNNEI. V lost 2 bases to trimming and J lost 4 bases, with 11 bases between them. The CDR3 consists of 14 residues. CDR3 residues: CASSEFTDFTEAFF. The CDR3 nucleotides are TGTGCCAGCAGTGAATTTACAGATTTCACTGAAGCTTTCTTT.

This chain links TRBV7-6 with TRBJ2-1, with D possibly being TRBD2 (6 bases). The germline V and J ends were trimmed by 1 base and 5 bases, with 15 bases remaining between them. Germline V gives CDR1 SGHVS, CDR2 FNYEAQ. This CDR3 region has 16 residues. The CDR3 coding sequence is TGTGCCAGCAGCTTAGAGTGGCGGGGAAATGACAATGAGCAGTTCTTC. Protein sequence: CASSLEWRGNDNEQFF.

This clone was detected only a few times. The CDR3: CASTGRSNGYTF. In DNA, the CDR3 is TGTGCCAGCACAGGCAGAAGTAATGGCTACACCTTC. The chain recombines TRBV6-5 with TRBJ1-2, with D unclear. From germline, CDR1 is MNHEY and CDR2 SVGAGI. Trimming left V 7 bases short and J 6 bases short, with 12 bases between. The CDR3 loop spans 12 amino acids.

This chain links TRBV4-1 with TRBJ1-2; D possibly corresponds to TRBD1 (5 bases). The V end was cut by 2 bases, the J end by 1 base, with 11 bases between. The CDR3 totals 15 residues. The V gene's germline CDR1 is MGHRA and CDR2 YSYEKL. The CDR3 here is CASSQLQTDNYGYTF. CDR3 bases: TGCGCCAGCAGCCAACTTCAGACAGATAACTATGGCTACACCTTC.

The V and J genes are TRBV29-1 and TRBJ1-2; no clear D. This CDR3 is built from 18 residues. V lost 0 bases to trimming and J lost 0 bases, with 20 bases between them. In germline, CDR1 is SQVTM, CDR2 ANQGSEA. CDR3 region: CSVEDQVRQEGANYGYTF. In DNA, the CDR3 is TGCAGCGTTGAAGATCAGGTGAGGCAGGAGGGAGCTAACTATGGCTACACCTTC.

This clone was seen a single time. The chain recombines TRBV11-3 with TRBJ2-7; 7 nucleotides line up with TRBD2. The trim removed 4 bases at V and 0 bases at J, leaving 6 bases unmatched. Germline CDR1 SGHNT, CDR2 YENEEA. The CDR3 runs to 15 residues. In DNA, the CDR3 is TGTGCCAGCAGCTCCAGGGAGGGATTCTCCTACGAGCAGTACTTC. Protein product: CASSSREGFSYEQYF.

J is TRBJ2-3 and V is TRBV11-2, with D possibly being TRBD2 (5 bases). The CDR3 totals 14 residues. V dropped 4 bases and J dropped 7 bases, with 15 bases sitting between them. Germline loops: CDR1 SGHAT, CDR2 FQNNGV. The CDR3 DNA reads TGTGCCAGCAGCTCCCGGGGTACCCGAAATACGCAGTATTTT. Its translation: CASSSRGTRNTQYF.

This chain uses TRBV10-3 with TRBJ1-1; 7 nucleotides align to TRBD1. V lost 6 bases and J lost 3; bases outside the gene matches: 7. CDR1 ENHRY and CDR2 SYGVKD come from the germline V gene. The CDR3 runs to 14 residues. CDR3 sequence reads: CAIRGGMTDTEAFF. CDR3 coding DNA: TGTGCCATCAGAGGGGGCATGACGGACACTGAAGCTTTCTTT.

The CDR3 sequence is CASSPQLKGTEYGYTF. The CDR3 coding sequence is TGTGCCAGCAGCCCCCAACTTAAGGGGACAGAGTATGGCTACACCTTC. J is TRBJ1-2 and V is TRBV7-8; TRBD1 matches 7 bases. Per germline, CDR1 SGHVS and CDR2 FQNEAQ. This CDR3 comprises 16 residues. V was pared by 5 bases and J by 5 bases, with 14 bases of the junction left unmatched.

The V and J genes are TRBV11-2 and TRBJ2-2; D remains unclear. Germline CDR1 reads SGHAT; CDR2 reads FQNNGV. The CDR3 spans 12 residues. Trimming shortened V by 8 bases and J by 4 bases, and 8 bases separated the two germline ends. The CDR3 region has the DNA TGTGCCAGCCTTTTACTCACCGGGGAGCTGTTTTTT. Translation gives CASLLLTGELFF.

This chain uses TRBV6-1 with TRBJ2-1, with D unresolved. The CDR3 length is 13 residues. CDR1 and CDR2 from the germline V gene are MNHNS and SASEGT. The V gene lost 6 bases and the J gene lost 2 bases, with 8 bases spanning the gap. CDR3 protein: CASSGVAYNEQFF. The CDR3 nucleotides are TGTGCCAGCAGCGGAGTCGCCTACAATGAGCAGTTCTTC.

The V call is TRBV4-1, the J call TRBJ2-7; D may correspond to TRBD1 or TRBD2 (7 bases each). V gave up 5 bases and J gave up 4 bases, with 21 bases separating them. The CDR3 is 16 residues long. Looked up from germline, CDR1 is MGHRA and CDR2 is YSYEKL. As DNA, the CDR3 is TGCGCCAGCAGCGACCGGTGGGGAGGGGGCCAGTACGAGCAGTACTTC. It codes for CASSDRWGGGQYEQYF.

In regard to this clone: Different DNA sequences within this sample yield the same CDR3. V gene TRBV19 combines with J gene TRBJ1-1; D gene unclear. Germline loops: CDR1 LNHDA, CDR2 SQIVND (reference sequence). V was shortened by 1 base and J by 0 bases, with 3 bases between the two germline ends. This CDR3 spans 13 amino acids. The CDR3 DNA is TGTGCCAGTAGTATAGCTCTGAACACTGAAGCTTTCTTT. It encodes CASSIALNTEAFF. The variable domain in full, completed from reference TRBV19 and TRBJ1-1, reads DGGITQSPKYLFRKEGQNVTLSCEQNLNHDAMYWYRQDPGQGLRLIYYSQIVNDFQKGDIAEGYSVSREKKESFPLTVTSAQKNPTAFYLCASSIALNTEAFFGQGTRLTVV.

The chain uses TRBV7-8 and TRBJ2-7, with no clear D. The germline V and J ends were trimmed by 2 bases and 2 bases, with 7 bases remaining between them. CDR3 length: 13 amino acids. CDR1 SGHVS and CDR2 FQNEAQ come from the germline V gene. The CDR3 reads CASSLSEPYEQYF. For the CDR3, the DNA is TGTGCCAGCAGCTTATCAGAGCCCTACGAGCAGTACTTC.

The chain links TRBV9 to TRBJ1-5; TRBD1 agrees at 8 bases. With V trimmed by 0 bases and J by 7 bases, 9 bases remained unmatched. Germline-derived CDR1 and CDR2 are SGDLS and YYNGEE. The CDR3 contains 16 residues. The CDR3 region has the DNA TGTGCCAGCAGCGTAGGGTCGGGACAGGCGAACCAGCCCCAGCATTTT. This encodes CASSVGSGQANQPQHF.

This clone turned up a few times. This chain links TRBV13 with TRBJ2-7; either TRBD1 or TRBD2 may supply D (5 bases each). This CDR3 is 15 amino acids long. The ends were cut back, 4 bases at V and 0 bases at J, with 13 bases in the middle. From germline, CDR1 is PRHDT and CDR2 FYEKMQ (reference sequence). CDR3 amino acids: CASSSTAGASYEQYF. Here the CDR3 DNA reads TGTGCCAGCAGCTCCACCGCCGGGGCCTCCTACGAGCAGTACTTC.

This clone was observed a single time. The chain recombines TRBV9 with TRBJ2-3, with TRBD2 matching 8 bases. From germline, CDR1 is SGDLS and CDR2 YYNGEE. The CDR3 extends over 14 amino acids. The junction had 8 bases not matched to a gene; V was cut back by 5 bases and J by 6 bases. The DNA of the CDR3 is TGTGCCAGCAGTCTCGGGGGGGCCGAGGATACGCAGTATTTT. This encodes CASSLGGAEDTQYF.

The rearrangement uses TRBV11-2 and TRBJ2-7; 7 bases are shared with TRBD2. The trim removed 0 bases at V and 5 bases at J, leaving 4 bases unmatched. Per germline, CDR1 SGHAT and CDR2 FQNNGV. There are 14 residues in the CDR3. CDR3 bases: TGTGCCAGCAGCTTAGAGGCGGGAGTGGACGAGCAGTACTTC. As protein: CASSLEAGVDEQYF.

The V call is TRBV29-1, the J call TRBJ2-3; D not resolved. CDR1 is SQVTM, CDR2 ANQGSEA, per germline. The CDR3 length is 13 residues. Trimming removed 7 bases from V and 0 bases from J, with 11 bases in between. The CDR3 DNA is TGCAGCGCCCCTTTGATTAGCACAGATACGCAGTATTTT. Its protein is CSAPLISTDTQYF.